This TCR beta chain stems from a study of shared T cell receptors in the human thymus. The CDR3 has 15 residues. CDR1 is SGHTA, CDR2 FQGTGA, per germline. Trimming took 5 bases from V and 0 from J; bases not matched to a gene: 6. Clones were read by immunoSEQ multiplex PCR, and TCRdb kept only the in-frame ones, dropping some. The sample includes hundreds of thousands of clones, around 87% of them seen just once. The data also belong to a second study, concerning human thymus T cells.

Sequencing was performed on thymocytes. The chain is built from TRBV7-3 and TRBJ2-7; TRBD2 matches 8 bases. The TCR sequence derives from a boy younger than two with a congenital heart defect. CDR3 DNA: TGTGCCAGCAGCCTGCTAGCGGGCGACTCCTACGAGCAGTACTTC. Its translation is CASSLLAGDSYEQYF. The full variable domain, its missing parts supplied by reference TRBV7-3 and TRBJ2-7, is GAGVSQTPSNKVTEKGKYVELRCDPISGHTALYWYRQSLGQGPEFLIYFQGTGAADDSGLPNDRFFAVRPEGSVSTLKIQRTERGDSAVYLCASSLLAGDSYEQYFGPGTRLTVT.